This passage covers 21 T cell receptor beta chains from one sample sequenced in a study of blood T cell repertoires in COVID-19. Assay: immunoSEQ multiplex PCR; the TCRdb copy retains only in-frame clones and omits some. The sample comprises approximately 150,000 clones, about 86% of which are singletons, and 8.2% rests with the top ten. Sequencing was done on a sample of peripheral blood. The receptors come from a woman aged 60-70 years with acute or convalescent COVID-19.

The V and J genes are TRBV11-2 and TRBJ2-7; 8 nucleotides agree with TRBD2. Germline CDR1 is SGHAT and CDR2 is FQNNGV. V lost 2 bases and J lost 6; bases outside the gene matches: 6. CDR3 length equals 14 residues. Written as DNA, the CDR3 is TGTGCCAGCAGCTTAAAAGCGGGGGCGGCCGAGCAGTACTTC. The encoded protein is CASSLKAGAAEQYF. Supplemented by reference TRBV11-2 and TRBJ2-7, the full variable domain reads EAGVAQSPRYKIIEKRQSVAFWCNPISGHATLYWYQQILGQGPKLLIQFQNNGVVDDSQLPKDRFSAERLKGVDSTLKIQPAKLEDSAVYLCASSLKAGAAEQYFGPGTRLTVT.

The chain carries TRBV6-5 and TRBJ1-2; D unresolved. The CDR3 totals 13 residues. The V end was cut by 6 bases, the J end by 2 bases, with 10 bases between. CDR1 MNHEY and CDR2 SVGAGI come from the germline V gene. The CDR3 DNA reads TGTGCCAGCAGACCGGTCCAAAACTATGGCTACACCTTC. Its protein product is CASRPVQNYGYTF.

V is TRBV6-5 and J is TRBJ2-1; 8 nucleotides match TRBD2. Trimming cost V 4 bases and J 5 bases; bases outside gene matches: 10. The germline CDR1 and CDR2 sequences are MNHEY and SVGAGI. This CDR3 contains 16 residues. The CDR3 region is CASSSLGLAGHNEQFF. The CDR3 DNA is TGTGCCAGCAGTTCCCTTGGATTAGCGGGGCACAATGAGCAGTTCTTC.

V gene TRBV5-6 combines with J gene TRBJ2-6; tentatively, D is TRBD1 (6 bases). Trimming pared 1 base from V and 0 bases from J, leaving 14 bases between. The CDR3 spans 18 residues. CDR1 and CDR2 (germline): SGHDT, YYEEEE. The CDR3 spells CASSLWHRVSSGANVLTF. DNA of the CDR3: TGTGCCAGCAGCTTGTGGCACAGGGTCAGCTCTGGGGCCAACGTCCTGACTTTC.

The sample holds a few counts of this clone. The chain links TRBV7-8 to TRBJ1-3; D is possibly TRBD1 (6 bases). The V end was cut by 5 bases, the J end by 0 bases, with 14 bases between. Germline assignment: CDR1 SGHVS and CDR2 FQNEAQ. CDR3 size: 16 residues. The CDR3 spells CASSPRDKTSGNTIYF. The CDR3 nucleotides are TGTGCCAGCAGCCCGAGGGACAAGACCTCTGGAAACACCATATATTTT. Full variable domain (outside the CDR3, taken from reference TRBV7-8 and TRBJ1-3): GAGVSQSPRYKVAKRGQDVALRCDPISGHVSLFWYQQALGQGPEFLTYFQNEAQLDKSGLPSDRFFAERPEGSVSTLKIQRTQQEDSAVYLCASSPRDKTSGNTIYFGEGSWLTVV.

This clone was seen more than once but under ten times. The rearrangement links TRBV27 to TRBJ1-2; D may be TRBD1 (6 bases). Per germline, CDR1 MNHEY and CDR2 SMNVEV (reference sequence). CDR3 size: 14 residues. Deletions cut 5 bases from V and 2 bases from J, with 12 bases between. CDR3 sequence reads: CASSPVRGNYGYTF. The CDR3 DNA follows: TGTGCCAGCAGTCCAGTAAGGGGGAACTATGGCTACACCTTC.

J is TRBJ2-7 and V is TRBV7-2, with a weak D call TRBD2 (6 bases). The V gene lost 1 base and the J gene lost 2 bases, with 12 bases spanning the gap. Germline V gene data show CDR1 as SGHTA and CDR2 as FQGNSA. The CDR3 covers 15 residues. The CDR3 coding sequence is TGTGCCAGCAGCTTAGTACTGGGACTGGCCTACGAGCAGTACTTC. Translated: CASSLVLGLAYEQYF.

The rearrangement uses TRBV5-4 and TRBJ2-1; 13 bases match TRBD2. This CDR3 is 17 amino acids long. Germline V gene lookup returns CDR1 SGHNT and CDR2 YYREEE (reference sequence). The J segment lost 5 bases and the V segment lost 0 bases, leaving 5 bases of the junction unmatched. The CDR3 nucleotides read TGTGCCAGCAGCTTGGGGTGGACTAGCGGGGGTCACAATGAGCAGTTCTTC. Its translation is CASSLGWTSGGHNEQFF. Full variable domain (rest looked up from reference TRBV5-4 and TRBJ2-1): ETGVTQSPTHLIKTRGQQVTLRCSSQSGHNTVSWYQQALGQGPQFIFQYYREEENGRGNFPPRFSGLQFPNYSSELNVNALELDDSALYLCASSLGWTSGGHNEQFFGPGTRLTVL.

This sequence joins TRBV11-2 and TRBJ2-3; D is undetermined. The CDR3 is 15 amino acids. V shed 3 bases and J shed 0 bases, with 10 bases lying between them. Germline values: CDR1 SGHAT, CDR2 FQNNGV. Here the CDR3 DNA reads TGTGCCAGCAGCTTCGAGTTCTCTAGCACAGATACGCAGTATTTT. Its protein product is CASSFEFSSTDTQYF. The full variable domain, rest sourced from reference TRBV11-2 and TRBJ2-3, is EAGVAQSPRYKIIEKRQSVAFWCNPISGHATLYWYQQILGQGPKLLIQFQNNGVVDDSQLPKDRFSAERLKGVDSTLKIQPAKLEDSAVYLCASSFEFSSTDTQYFGPGTRLTVL.

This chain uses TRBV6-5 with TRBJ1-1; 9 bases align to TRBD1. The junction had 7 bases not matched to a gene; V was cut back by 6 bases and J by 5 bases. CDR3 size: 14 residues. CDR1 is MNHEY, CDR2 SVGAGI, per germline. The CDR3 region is CASSPRTGATEAFF. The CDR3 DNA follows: TGTGCCAGCAGCCCCCGGACAGGGGCTACTGAAGCTTTCTTT.

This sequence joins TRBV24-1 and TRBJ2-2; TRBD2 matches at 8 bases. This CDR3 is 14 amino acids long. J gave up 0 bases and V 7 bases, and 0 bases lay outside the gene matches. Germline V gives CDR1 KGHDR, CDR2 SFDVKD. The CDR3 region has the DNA TGTGCCACCAGAGCGGGGGCGAACACCGGGGAGCTGTTTTTT. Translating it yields CATRAGANTGELFF.

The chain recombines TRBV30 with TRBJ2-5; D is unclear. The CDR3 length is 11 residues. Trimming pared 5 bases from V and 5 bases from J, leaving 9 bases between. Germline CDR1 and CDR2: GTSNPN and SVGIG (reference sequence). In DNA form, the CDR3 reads TGTGCCTGGGGATCTCGGGAGACCCAGTACTTC. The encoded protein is CAWGSRETQYF.

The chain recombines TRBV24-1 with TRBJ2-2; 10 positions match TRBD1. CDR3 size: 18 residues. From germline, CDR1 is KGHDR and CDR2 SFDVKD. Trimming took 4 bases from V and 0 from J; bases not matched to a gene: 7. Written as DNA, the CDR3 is TGTGCCACCAGTGACCCTCCGGGACAGGGGCCGAACACCGGGGAGCTGTTTTTT. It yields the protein CATSDPPGQGPNTGELFF.

This CDR3 reads CASSLRTDRVQHF. CDR3 DNA: TGTGCCAGCAGTCTACGGACAGACAGGGTCCAGCATTTT. The chain employs TRBV27 and TRBJ1-5; 7 bases fit TRBD1. The trim removed 5 bases at V and 12 bases at J, leaving 10 bases unmatched. Germline assignment: CDR1 MNHEY and CDR2 SMNVEV (reference sequence). The CDR3 has 13 amino acids.

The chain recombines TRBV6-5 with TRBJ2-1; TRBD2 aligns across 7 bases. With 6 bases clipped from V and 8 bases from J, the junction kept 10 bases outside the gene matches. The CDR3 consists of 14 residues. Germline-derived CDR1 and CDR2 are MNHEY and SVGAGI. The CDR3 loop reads CASSWGLGGDEQFF. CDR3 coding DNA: TGTGCCAGCAGCTGGGGCCTGGGGGGGGATGAGCAGTTCTTC.

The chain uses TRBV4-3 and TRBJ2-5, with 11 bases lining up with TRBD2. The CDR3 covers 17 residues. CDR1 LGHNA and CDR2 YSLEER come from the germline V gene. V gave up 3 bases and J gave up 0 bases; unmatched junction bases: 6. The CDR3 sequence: CASSQARLAGYQETQYF. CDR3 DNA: TGCGCCAGCAGCCAGGCCAGACTAGCGGGGTACCAAGAGACCCAGTACTTC.

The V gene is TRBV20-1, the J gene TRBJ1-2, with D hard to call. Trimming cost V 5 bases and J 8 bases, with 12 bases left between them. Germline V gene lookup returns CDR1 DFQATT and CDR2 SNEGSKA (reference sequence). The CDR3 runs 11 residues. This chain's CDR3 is CSARAGWGYTF. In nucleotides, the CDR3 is TGCAGTGCTCGTGCGGGGTGGGGCTACACCTTC.

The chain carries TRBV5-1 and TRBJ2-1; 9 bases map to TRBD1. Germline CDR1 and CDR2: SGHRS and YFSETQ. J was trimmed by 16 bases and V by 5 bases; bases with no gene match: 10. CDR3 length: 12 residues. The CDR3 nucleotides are TGCGCCAGCAGTATAGCCGGGACAGGGTTCTTCTTC. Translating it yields CASSIAGTGFFF.

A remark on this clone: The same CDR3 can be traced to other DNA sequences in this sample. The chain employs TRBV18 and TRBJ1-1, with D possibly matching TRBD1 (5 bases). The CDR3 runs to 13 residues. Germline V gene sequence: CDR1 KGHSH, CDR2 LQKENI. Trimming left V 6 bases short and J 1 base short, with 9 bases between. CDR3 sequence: CASSTGENTEAFF. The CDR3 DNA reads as TGTGCCAGCTCTACAGGAGAGAACACTGAAGCTTTCTTT.

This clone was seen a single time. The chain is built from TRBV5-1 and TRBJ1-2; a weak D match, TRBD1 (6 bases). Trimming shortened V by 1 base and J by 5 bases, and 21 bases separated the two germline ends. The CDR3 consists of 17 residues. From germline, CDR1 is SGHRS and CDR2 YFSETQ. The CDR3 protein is CASSLTDSGLGGYGYTF. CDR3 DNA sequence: TGCGCCAGCAGCTTGACGGACAGTGGATTGGGAGGGTATGGCTACACCTTC.

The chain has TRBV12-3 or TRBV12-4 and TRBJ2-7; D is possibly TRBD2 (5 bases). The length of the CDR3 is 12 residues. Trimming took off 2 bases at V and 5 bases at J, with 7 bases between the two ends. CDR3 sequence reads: CASSLHGDEQYF. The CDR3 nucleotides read TGTGCCAGCAGTTTACACGGGGACGAGCAGTACTTC.